Listed below are T cell receptor beta chains from one sample, sequenced in a study of blood T cell repertoires in COVID-19. Measured with immunoSEQ multiplex PCR; TCRdb has only the in-frame clones, and not every one. The sample gives 150,000 to 200,000 clones, around 80% of which show up once; roughly 19% is in the top ten. Sequencing used peripheral blood. The receptors originated from an elderly woman with acute or convalescent COVID-19. CDR3s include the opening cysteine and the closing phenylalanine or tryptophan. A D gene is named only where the DNA matches it firmly. Size is stated for part of the rows, as once, few or many counts, or as a class when the clone is expanded.

>-|TRBD1|TRBV2|TRBJ1-2
CANPTGSGNYGYTF
TGTGCTAACCCGACAGGGAGTGGGAACTATGGCTACACCTTC
>-|-|TRBV29-1|TRBJ1-2
CSVALALNYGYTF
TGCAGCGTTGCTCTAGCACTTAACTATGGCTACACCTTC
>-|-|TRBV28|TRBJ1-2
CASSFGGRDGYTF
TGTGCCAGCAGTTTTGGTGGGCGGGATGGCTACACCTTC
>once|-|TRBV5-1|TRBJ2-3
CASSLPGVNTQYF
TGCGCCAGCAGCTTACCAGGGGTGAATACGCAGTATTTT
>-|-|TRBV14|TRBJ2-7
CASSHGGYPYEQYF
TGTGCCAGCAGCCACGGGGGTTACCCCTACGAGCAGTACTTC
>-|-|TRBV6-1|TRBJ1-3
CASSEAAVTSGNTIYF
TGTGCCAGCAGTGAAGCAGCGGTTACCTCTGGAAACACCATATATTTT
>-|TRBD1|TRBV19|TRBJ1-5
CATSDRGGERTQHF
TGTGCCACCTCGGACAGGGGGGGGGAGAGGACCCAGCATTTT
>few|-|TRBV23-1|TRBJ2-7
CASSQGLDIYEQYF
TGCGCCAGCAGTCAAGGTTTAGATATCTACGAGCAGTACTTC
>-|-|TRBV6-5|TRBJ2-1
CASSYQTTANNEQFF
TGTGCCAGCAGTTACCAGACTACAGCAAACAATGAGCAGTTCTTC
>-|-|TRBV9|TRBJ2-7
CASSKGRRGGDEQYF
TGTGCCAGCAGCAAGGGACGGAGGGGTGGGGACGAGCAGTACTTC
>-|TRBD2|TRBV5-4|TRBJ2-7
CASSASGSYEQYF
TGTGCCAGCAGCGCTAGCGGCTCCTACGAGCAGTACTTC
>-|TRBD1|TRBV28|TRBJ1-2
CASSEPGQLYGYTF
TGTGCCAGCAGTGAACCGGGACAGCTGTATGGCTACACCTTC
>few|TRBD1|TRBV18|TRBJ1-3
CASSRGPGQGRGNTIYF
TGTGCCAGCTCACGGGGACCGGGACAGGGGAGAGGAAACACCATATATTTT
>-|TRBD1|TRBV10-3|TRBJ2-7
CAIRGGQDIPYEQYF
TGTGCCATCAGAGGGGGACAGGATATCCCCTACGAGCAGTACTTC
>-|-|TRBV2|TRBJ1-5
CASSERSSVQPQHF
TGTGCCAGCAGTGAGAGGAGTTCGGTTCAGCCCCAGCATTTT
>-|-|TRBV4-1|TRBJ2-2
CASSQGFGRKLFF
TGCGCCAGCAGCCAAGGCTTTGGGAGGAAGCTGTTTTTT
>-|-|TRBV7-8|TRBJ2-7
CASSLVGGGGYEQYF
TGTGCCAGCAGCTTAGTAGGGGGGGGCGGTTACGAGCAGTACTTC
>-|-|TRBV20-1|TRBJ2-5
CSALSQETQYF
TGCAGTGCTTTGTCTCAAGAGACCCAGTACTTC
>once|-|TRBV6-1|TRBJ2-1
CASSEGGLSTEQFF
TGTGCCAGCAGTGAAGGTGGACTAAGTACTGAGCAGTTCTTC
>once|TRBD1|TRBV15|TRBJ1-1
CATSDTGGTEAFF
TGTGCCACCAGCGACACAGGGGGCACTGAAGCTTTCTTT
>-|-|TRBV11-2|TRBJ1-1
CASSLVGGNTEAFF
TGTGCCAGCAGCTTAGTAGGGGGGAACACTGAAGCTTTCTTT
>-|-|TRBV9|TRBJ1-2
CASSVDQGTTYGYTF
TGTGCCAGCAGCGTAGACCAGGGCACCACTTATGGCTACACCTTC
>-|TRBD2|TRBV7-2|TRBJ2-7
CASSLGFSSGEQYF
TGTGCCAGCAGCTTAGGGTTCTCTAGCGGGGAGCAGTACTTC
>-|-|TRBV7-2|TRBJ2-1
CASSLGTYNEQFF
TGTGCCAGCAGCCTGGGGACTTACAATGAGCAGTTCTTC
>once|-|TRBV29-1|TRBJ2-2
CSAGVNTGELFF
TGCAGCGCAGGGGTTAACACCGGGGAGCTGTTTTTT
>-|TRBD2|TRBV3-1/TRBV3-2|TRBJ2-2
CASSPTSGRIGELFF
TGTGCCAGCAGCCCGACTAGCGGGAGGATCGGGGAGCTGTTTTTT
>-|TRBD1|TRBV18|TRBJ2-1
CASAGQGGNEQFF
TGTGCCAGTGCCGGACAGGGGGGGAATGAGCAGTTCTTC
>once|-|TRBV28|TRBJ1-2
CASSLGGLYGYTF
TGTGCCAGCAGTTTAGGAGGCCTCTATGGCTACACCTTC
>-|TRBD1|TRBV7-9|TRBJ1-4
CASSFYRDRGEKLFF
TGTGCCAGCAGCTTTTACCGGGACAGGGGTGAAAAACTGTTTTTT